Sequencing of this TCR beta chain was carried out in a study of OX40 agonist ivuxolimab in advanced cancers. Study-level points and caveats: Partial responders at 0.1-3.0 mg/kg had among the lowest clonal expansion.

Measured with immunoSEQ multiplex PCR; TCRdb has only the in-frame clones, and not every one. The profile shows roughly 17,000 clones, around 73% of them singletons. Note on this clone: Its antigen is as yet unknown.

The CDR3 totals 16 residues. Germline V CDR1 and CDR2: MGHRA, YSYEKL. The junction had 4 bases not matched to a gene; V was cut back by 2 bases and J by 0 bases. This TCR came from an adult with an advanced solid tumor such as melanoma, head and neck, liver or kidney cancer. The material was CD4+ or CD8+ T cells sorted from blood, obtained in a trial of the OX40 agonist ivuxolimab. The chain is built from TRBV4-1 and TRBJ1-5; 7 bases fit TRBD1. The CDR3 nucleotides read TGCGCCAGCAGCCAAACCGGGACAGATAGCAATCAGCCCCAGCATTTT. It codes for CASSQTGTDSNQPQHF.